The 10 T cell receptor beta chains listed next were all sequenced from one sample in a study of blood T cell repertoires in COVID-19. The protocol was immunoSEQ multiplex PCR, while the TCRdb copy is restricted to in-frame clones and leaves out a portion. Of 200,000 to 300,000 clones in the sample, approximately 86% are singletons; the top ten hold about 3.3%. The sample comprised PBMCs or T cells enriched from blood (not recorded which). The receptors were gathered from a woman aged 40 to 49 with acute COVID-19.

The chain has TRBV5-1 and TRBJ2-3, with TRBD2 as a possible D gene (5 bases). V was shortened by 0 bases and J by 4 bases, with 12 bases between the two germline ends. This CDR3 has 15 amino acids. Germline lookup yields CDR1 SGHRS and CDR2 YFSETQ. CDR3 sequence reads: CASSLEGVGSDTQYF. The CDR3 DNA is TGCGCCAGCAGCTTGGAGGGAGTTGGGTCAGATACGCAGTATTTT. Supplemented by reference TRBV5-1 and TRBJ2-3, the full variable domain reads KAGVTQTPRYLIKTRGQQVTLSCSPISGHRSVSWYQQTPGQGLQFLFEYFSETQRNKGNFPGRFSGRQFSNSRSEMNVSTLELGDSALYLCASSLEGVGSDTQYFGPGTRLTVL.

This chain uses TRBV20-1 with TRBJ2-1; TRBD2 might be the D (6 bases). The CDR3 spans 13 residues. Between the trimmed V and J ends, which lost 3 bases and 5 bases, there was a span of 11 bases. Per germline, CDR1 DFQATT and CDR2 SNEGSKA (reference sequence). The CDR3 loop is CSASRPGDNEQFF. CDR3 nucleotides: TGCAGTGCTAGTAGGCCGGGGGACAATGAGCAGTTCTTC.

V is TRBV19 and J is TRBJ1-1; possible D gene TRBD1, 5 bases. Germline V lookup: CDR1 LNHDA, CDR2 SQIVND (reference sequence). This CDR3 has 16 amino acids. Trimming took off 6 bases at V and 5 bases at J, with 22 bases between the two ends. CDR3 residues: CASSQDIQGRGTEAFF. The CDR3 region has the DNA TGTGCCAGTAGCCAAGACATTCAAGGTCGGGGGACTGAAGCTTTCTTT. Using reference TRBV19 and TRBJ1-1 for the parts outside the CDR3, the full variable domain is DGGITQSPKYLFRKEGQNVTLSCEQNLNHDAMYWYRQDPGQGLRLIYYSQIVNDFQKGDIAEGYSVSREKKESFPLTVTSAQKNPTAFYLCASSQDIQGRGTEAFFGQGTRLTVV.

The V gene is TRBV7-9, the J gene TRBJ1-1; TRBD1 agrees at 9 bases. Trimming at V came to 4 bases and at J to 4 bases, leaving 4 bases not matched to a gene. The CDR3 spans 14 residues. Germline lookup yields CDR1 SEHNR and CDR2 FQNEAQ (reference sequence). The CDR3 loop is CASSSTTGGTEAFF. CDR3 in DNA: TGTGCCAGCAGCTCGACGACAGGGGGCACTGAAGCTTTCTTT.

This chain uses TRBV10-3 with TRBJ2-2; a weak D match, TRBD2 (5 bases). Germline lookup yields CDR1 ENHRY and CDR2 SYGVKD. V lost 6 bases, J lost 1 base, and 15 bases lay in between. The CDR3 has 16 amino acids. CDR3 region: CAIRPHFGGNTGELFF. In nucleotides, the CDR3 is TGTGCCATCAGACCACATTTTGGAGGGAACACCGGGGAGCTGTTTTTT.

This rearrangement joins TRBV6-5 to TRBJ1-6, with unresolved D. This CDR3 region has 14 residues. Germline V gene lookup returns CDR1 MNHEY and CDR2 SVGAGI. V shed 6 bases and J shed 4 bases, with 10 bases lying between them. The CDR3 nucleotides are TGTGCCAGCAGGAACCCAGGATATAATTCACCCCTCCACTTT. Protein: CASRNPGYNSPLHF.

The V call is TRBV2, the J call TRBJ1-3; D not resolved. CDR1 and CDR2 (germline): SNHLY, FYNNEI. Trimming removed 4 bases at V and 4 bases at J, with 14 bases between. The CDR3 spans 15 residues. The DNA for the CDR3 is TGTGCCAGCAGTGGAGTTTATGCCACCGGAAACACCATATATTTT. Translated, it gives CASSGVYATGNTIYF.

This clone appeared a single time. V usage is TRBV9 and J usage is TRBJ2-1, with a tentative D call TRBD2 (6 bases). The germline V gene has CDR1 SGDLS and CDR2 YYNGEE. CDR3 length: 15 amino acids. With 4 bases removed from V and 0 bases from J, the gap between germline ends came to 11 bases. DNA for the CDR3: TGTGCCAGCAGCTTTAGCGGTAGCTCCTACAATGAGCAGTTCTTC. Amino acid sequence: CASSFSGSSYNEQFF.

CDR3 DNA sequence: TGCGCCAGCAGTGAGTCCTATAGCAACGGGGAGCTGTTTTTT. It translates to CASSESYSNGELFF. This chain uses TRBV10-2 with TRBJ2-2, with D hard to call. Trimming took off 0 bases at V and 7 bases at J, with 9 bases between the two ends. The V gene's germline CDR1 is WSHSY and CDR2 SAAADI. The CDR3 consists of 14 residues.

This chain connects TRBV5-6 to TRBJ1-4; no reliable D call. Germline assignment: CDR1 SGHDT and CDR2 YYEEEE. The V and J ends lost 0 bases and 6 bases respectively, with 15 bases between them. This CDR3 spans 16 amino acids. CDR3 nucleotides: TGTGCCAGCAGCTTGGTCAGGCTTGGTACCCATGAAAAACTGTTTTTT. Amino acids: CASSLVRLGTHEKLFF.